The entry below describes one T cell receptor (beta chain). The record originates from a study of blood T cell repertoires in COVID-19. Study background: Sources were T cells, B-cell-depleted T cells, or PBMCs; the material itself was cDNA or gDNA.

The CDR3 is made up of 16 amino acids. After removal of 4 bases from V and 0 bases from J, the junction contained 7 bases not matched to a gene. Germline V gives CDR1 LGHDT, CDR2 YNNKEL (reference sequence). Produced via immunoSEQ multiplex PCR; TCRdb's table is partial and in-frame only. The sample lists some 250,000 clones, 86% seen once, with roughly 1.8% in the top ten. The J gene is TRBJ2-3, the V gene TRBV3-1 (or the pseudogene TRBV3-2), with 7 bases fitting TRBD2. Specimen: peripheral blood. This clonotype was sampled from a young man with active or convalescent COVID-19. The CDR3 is CASSPREGGSTDTQYF. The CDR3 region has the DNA TGTGCCAGCAGCCCCAGGGAGGGCGGAAGCACAGATACGCAGTATTTT.